This T cell receptor beta chain was captured by sequencing in a study of CD8+CD57+ T cells in acquired aplastic anemia. About the research overall: Sorting CD4+ and CD8+ cells gave DNA averaging approximately 3 ug. General study results and limits: Patients shared twenty-nine CD8+ CDR3 sequences with controls.

In this sample, this clonotype turned up many times. Its cognate antigen is unknown. The CDR3 extends over 12 amino acids. Germline loops: CDR1 GTSNPN, CDR2 SVGIG (reference sequence). V was cut by 1 base and J by 5 bases, with 9 bases left in between. Before being chosen for sequencing, patients had shown CD8+CD57+ cell expansion by flow cytometry. The patients all had a severe acquired aplastic anemia diagnosis. Researchers used genomic DNA as the template to profile TCR beta VDJ and CDR3. TCRdb passed the reads through MiXCR, listing each CDR3 protein once. The sample consists of 170,000 or so distinct CDR3 sequences, around 48% of them appearing once.

This clonotype originated in a human donor with aplastic anemia. The specimen was sorted CD4+, CD8+, or CD8+CD57+ T cells (not recorded which) from PBMCs. The chain carries TRBV30 and TRBJ2-7; D gene ambiguous. In nucleotides, the CDR3 is TGTGCCTGGAGTGCAGGTGGGGACGAGCAGTACTTC. Protein sequence: CAWSAGGDEQYF. Supplemented by reference TRBV30 and TRBJ2-7, the full variable domain reads SQTIHQWPATLVQPVGSPLSLECTVEGTSNPNLYWYRQAAGRGLQLLFYSVGIGQISSEVPQNLSASRPQDRQFILSSKKLLLSDSGFYLCAWSAGGDEQYFGPGTRLTVT.